Following are 6 T cell receptor beta chains from one sample sequenced in a study of human T cells and chemical hapten exposure. TCRdb re-analysed the RACE reads in MiXCR, keeping a single row per CDR3 protein. This sample has fewer than 130,000 distinct CDR3 sequences; approximately 10% occur once, and the top ten carry roughly 3.3%. The time point: patch test 1, 2 weeks after DPC sensitization. This sample's treatment: therapeutic diphenylcyclopropenone sensitization with weekly scalp DPC. This specimen consisted of whole blood, obtained in connection with sensitization to the hapten diphenylcyclopropenone (DPC). The receptors were gathered from a woman aged 40-49 years with alopecia areata. Some clones in this sample may be carry-over from other donors' samples.

This clonotype appeared many times. J is TRBJ2-7 and V is TRBV6-6, with no clear D. V shed 6 bases and J shed 6 bases, with 15 bases lying between them. Germline-derived CDR1 and CDR2 are MNHNY and SVGAGI (reference sequence). The CDR3 length is 13 residues. Here the CDR3 reads CASRTGEVLEQYF. DNA for the CDR3: TGTGCCAGCAGGACGGGCGAGGTGCTCGAGCAGTACTTC.

This chain connects TRBV3-1 to TRBJ2-7; 11 bases map to TRBD2. V was pared by 1 base and J by 4 bases, with 3 bases of the junction left unmatched. Germline values: CDR1 LGHDT, CDR2 YNNKEL (reference sequence). The CDR3 has 15 amino acids. The CDR3: CASSQGTSGPYEQYF. DNA for the CDR3: TGTGCCAGCAGCCAAGGGACTAGCGGGCCTTACGAGCAGTACTTC.

This clonotype was counted many times. The chain uses TRBV28 and TRBJ2-7; possible D gene TRBD2, 5 bases. Germline V gene lookup returns CDR1 MDHEN and CDR2 SYDVKM. There are 14 residues in the CDR3. V shed 7 bases and J shed 3 bases, with 16 bases lying between them. The CDR3 here is CASTLGGPIYEQYF. The CDR3 DNA reads as TGTGCCAGCACCTTAGGAGGTCCTATCTACGAGCAGTACTTC.

This clonotype occurred a few times. The J gene is TRBJ2-7, the V gene TRBV6-5; D is perhaps TRBD1 or TRBD2 (7 bases each). Looked up from germline, CDR1 is MNHEY and CDR2 is SVGAGI. V shed 4 bases and J shed 9 bases, with 13 bases lying between them. The CDR3 consists of 12 residues. The CDR3 region is CASSSGGGGQYF. CDR3 coding DNA: TGTGCCAGCAGTTCAGGGGGGGGAGGGCAGTACTTC.

This clonotype was seen ten or more times. The V gene is TRBV12-3 or TRBV12-4, the J gene TRBJ1-1, with D possibly matching TRBD1 (6 bases). Trimming pared 7 bases from V and 0 bases from J, leaving 12 bases between. The CDR3 has 14 amino acids. The CDR3 is CASIRGGLNTEAFF. The CDR3 DNA follows: TGTGCCAGCATCCGGGGGGGGCTGAACACTGAAGCTTTCTTT.

This clonotype was counted at least ten times. CDR3 amino acids: CASSSRQGRSGNTIYF. The CDR3 DNA follows: TGTGCCAGCAGTTCCCGACAGGGGCGTTCTGGAAACACCATATATTTT. The chain links TRBV27 to TRBJ1-3; 8 bases line up with TRBD1. The germline gives CDR1 MNHEY, CDR2 SMNVEV (reference sequence). Germline trimming cut 4 bases from V and 1 base from J; bases unmatched to any gene: 6. The CDR3 sequence is 16 residues long.